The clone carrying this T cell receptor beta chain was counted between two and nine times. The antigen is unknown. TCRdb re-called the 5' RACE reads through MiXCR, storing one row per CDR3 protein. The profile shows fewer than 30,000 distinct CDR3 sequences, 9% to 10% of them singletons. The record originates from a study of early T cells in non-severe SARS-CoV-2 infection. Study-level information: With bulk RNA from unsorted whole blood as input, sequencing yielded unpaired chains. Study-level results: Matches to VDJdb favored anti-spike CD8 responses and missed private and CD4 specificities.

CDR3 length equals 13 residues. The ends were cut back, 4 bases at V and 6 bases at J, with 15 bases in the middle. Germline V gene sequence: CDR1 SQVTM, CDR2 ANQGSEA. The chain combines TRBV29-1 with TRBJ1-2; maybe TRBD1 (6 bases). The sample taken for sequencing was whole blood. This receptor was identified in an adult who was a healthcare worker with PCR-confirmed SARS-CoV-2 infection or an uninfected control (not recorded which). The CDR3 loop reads CSVAGGGLDGYTF. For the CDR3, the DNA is TGCAGCGTTGCGGGGGGCGGTCTGGATGGCTACACCTTC.